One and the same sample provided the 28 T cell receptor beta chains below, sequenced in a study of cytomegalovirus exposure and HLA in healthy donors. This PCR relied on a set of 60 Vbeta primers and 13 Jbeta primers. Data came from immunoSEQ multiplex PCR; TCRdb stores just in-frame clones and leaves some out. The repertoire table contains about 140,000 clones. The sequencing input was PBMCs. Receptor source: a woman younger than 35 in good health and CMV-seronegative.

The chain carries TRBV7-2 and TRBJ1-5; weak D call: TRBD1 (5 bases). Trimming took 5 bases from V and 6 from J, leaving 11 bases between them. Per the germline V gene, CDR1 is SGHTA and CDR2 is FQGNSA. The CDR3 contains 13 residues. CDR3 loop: CASSLLGGQPQHF. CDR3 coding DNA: TGTGCCAGCAGCCTCCTCGGGGGTCAGCCCCAGCATTTT.

DNA of the CDR3: TGCAGCGTTGAAGATTTCGGTGATGAGATCACTGAAGCTTTCTTT. It codes for CSVEDFGDEITEAFF. The chain uses TRBV29-1 and TRBJ1-1; D gene ambiguous. V was pared by 0 bases and J by 4 bases, with 15 bases between. From germline, CDR1 is SQVTM and CDR2 ANQGSEA. CDR3 length: 15 amino acids.

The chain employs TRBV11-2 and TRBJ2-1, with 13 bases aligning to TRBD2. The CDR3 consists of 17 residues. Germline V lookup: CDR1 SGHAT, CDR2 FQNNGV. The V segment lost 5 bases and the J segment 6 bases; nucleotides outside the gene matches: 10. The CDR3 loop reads CASSATSGRALTNEQFF. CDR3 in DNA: TGTGCCAGCAGCGCTACTAGCGGGAGGGCCCTTACCAATGAGCAGTTCTTC.

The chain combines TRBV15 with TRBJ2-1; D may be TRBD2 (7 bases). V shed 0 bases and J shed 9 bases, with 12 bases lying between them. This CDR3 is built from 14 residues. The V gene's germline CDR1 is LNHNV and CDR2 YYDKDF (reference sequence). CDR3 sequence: CATSRDRGAGEQFF. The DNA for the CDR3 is TGTGCCACCAGCAGAGATCGGGGGGCAGGTGAGCAGTTCTTC.

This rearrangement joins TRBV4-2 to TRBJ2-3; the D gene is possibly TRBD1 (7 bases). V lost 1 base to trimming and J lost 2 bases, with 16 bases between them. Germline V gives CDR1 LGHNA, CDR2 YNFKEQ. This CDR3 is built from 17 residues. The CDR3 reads CASSQVGGTVFTDTQYF. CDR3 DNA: TGTGCCAGCAGCCAAGTAGGAGGGACAGTTTTCACAGATACGCAGTATTTT.

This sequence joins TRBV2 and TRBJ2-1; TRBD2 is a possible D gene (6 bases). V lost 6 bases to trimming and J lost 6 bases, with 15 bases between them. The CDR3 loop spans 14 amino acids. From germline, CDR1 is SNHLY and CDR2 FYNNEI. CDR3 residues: CASSLRLGGNEQFF. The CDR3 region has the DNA TGTGCCAGCAGCCTTCGACTAGGAGGCAATGAGCAGTTCTTC.

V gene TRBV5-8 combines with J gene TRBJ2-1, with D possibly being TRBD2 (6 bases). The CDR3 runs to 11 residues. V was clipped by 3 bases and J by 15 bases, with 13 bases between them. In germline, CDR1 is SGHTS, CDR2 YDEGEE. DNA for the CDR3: TGTGCCAGCAGCTCCGGGAGAATTCCGTTCTTC. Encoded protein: CASSSGRIPFF.

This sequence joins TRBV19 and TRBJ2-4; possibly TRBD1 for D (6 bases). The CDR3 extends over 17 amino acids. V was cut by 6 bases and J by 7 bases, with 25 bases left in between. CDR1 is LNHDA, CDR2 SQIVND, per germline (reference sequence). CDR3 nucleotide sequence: TGTGCCAGTAGCCGGTCGGGACAAGGAGTCGTTGGGAACATTCAGTACTTC. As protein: CASSRSGQGVVGNIQYF.

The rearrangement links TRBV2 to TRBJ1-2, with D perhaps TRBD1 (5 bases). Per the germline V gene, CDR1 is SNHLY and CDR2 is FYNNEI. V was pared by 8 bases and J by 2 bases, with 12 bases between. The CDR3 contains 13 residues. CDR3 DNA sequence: TGTGCCAGCGGCCAGGGTTCAAACTATGGCTACACCTTC. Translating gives CASGQGSNYGYTF.

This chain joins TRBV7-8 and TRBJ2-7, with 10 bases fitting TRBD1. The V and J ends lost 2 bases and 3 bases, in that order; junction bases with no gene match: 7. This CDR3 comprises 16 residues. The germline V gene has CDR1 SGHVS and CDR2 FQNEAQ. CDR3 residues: CASSLRSTGGSYEQYF. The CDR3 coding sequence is TGTGCCAGCAGCTTAAGGTCGACAGGGGGCAGCTACGAGCAGTACTTC.

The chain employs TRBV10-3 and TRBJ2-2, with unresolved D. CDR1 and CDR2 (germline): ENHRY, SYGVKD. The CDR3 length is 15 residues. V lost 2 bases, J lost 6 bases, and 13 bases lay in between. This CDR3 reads CAISETRVSPGELFF. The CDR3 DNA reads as TGTGCCATCAGTGAGACTCGCGTCTCCCCCGGGGAGCTGTTTTTT.

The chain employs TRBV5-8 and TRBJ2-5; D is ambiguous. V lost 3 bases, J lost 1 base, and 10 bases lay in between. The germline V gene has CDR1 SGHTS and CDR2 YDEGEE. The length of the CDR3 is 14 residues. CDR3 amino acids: CASSSDSSQETQYF. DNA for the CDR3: TGTGCCAGCAGCTCGGATAGCAGCCAAGAGACCCAGTACTTC. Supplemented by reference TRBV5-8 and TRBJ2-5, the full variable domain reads EAGVTQSPTHLIKTRGQQATLRCSPISGHTSVYWYQQALGLGLQFLLWYDEGEERNRGNFPPRFSGRQFPNYSSELNVNALELEDSALYLCASSSDSSQETQYFGPGTRLLVL.

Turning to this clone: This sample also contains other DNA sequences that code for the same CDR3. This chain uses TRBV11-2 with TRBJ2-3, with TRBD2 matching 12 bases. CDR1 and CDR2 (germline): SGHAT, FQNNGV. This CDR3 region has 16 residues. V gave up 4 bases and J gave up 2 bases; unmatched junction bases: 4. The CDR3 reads CASSSGLAGFTDTQYF. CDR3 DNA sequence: TGTGCCAGCAGCTCGGGACTAGCGGGCTTCACAGATACGCAGTATTTT.

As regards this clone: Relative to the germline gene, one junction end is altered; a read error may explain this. CDR3 in DNA: TGCGCCAGCAACCAAGACAGGGCTGGAAACACCATATATTTT. Translating gives CASNQDRAGNTIYF. The chain employs TRBV4-3 and TRBJ1-3, with 7 bases identical to TRBD1. Germline V CDR1 and CDR2: LGHNA, YSLEER. CDR3 length: 14 amino acids.

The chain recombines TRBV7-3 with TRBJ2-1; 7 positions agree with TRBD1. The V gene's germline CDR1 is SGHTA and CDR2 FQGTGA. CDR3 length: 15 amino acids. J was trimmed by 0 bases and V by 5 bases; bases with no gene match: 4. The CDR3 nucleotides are TGTGCCAGCAGCCTATACAGGGGCTCCTACAATGAGCAGTTCTTC. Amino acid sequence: CASSLYRGSYNEQFF.

The CDR3 sequence is CASSSRLAGGTPLPRLGTDTQYF. For the CDR3, the DNA is TGTGCCAGTAGTTCACGACTAGCGGGAGGGACTCCCCTTCCTCGCCTCGGCACAGATACGCAGTATTTT. The chain joins TRBV19 to TRBJ2-3; 14 positions agree with TRBD2. CDR3 length: 23 residues. The V gene end was trimmed by 5 bases and the J gene end by 1 base; junction bases not matched to a gene: 23. CDR1 and CDR2 from the germline V gene are LNHDA and SQIVND (reference sequence).

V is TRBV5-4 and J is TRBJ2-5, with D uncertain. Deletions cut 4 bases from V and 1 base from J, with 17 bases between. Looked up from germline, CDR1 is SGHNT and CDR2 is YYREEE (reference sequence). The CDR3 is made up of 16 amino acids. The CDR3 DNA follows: TGTGCCAGCAGCATCATTGGGCGAGACATCCAAGAGACCCAGTACTTC. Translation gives CASSIIGRDIQETQYF.

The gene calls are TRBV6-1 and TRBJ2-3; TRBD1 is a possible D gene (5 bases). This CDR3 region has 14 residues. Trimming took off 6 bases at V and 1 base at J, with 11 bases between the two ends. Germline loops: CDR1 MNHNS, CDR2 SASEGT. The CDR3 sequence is CASRDTWGTDTQYF. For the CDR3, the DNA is TGTGCCAGCAGGGACACTTGGGGCACAGATACGCAGTATTTT.

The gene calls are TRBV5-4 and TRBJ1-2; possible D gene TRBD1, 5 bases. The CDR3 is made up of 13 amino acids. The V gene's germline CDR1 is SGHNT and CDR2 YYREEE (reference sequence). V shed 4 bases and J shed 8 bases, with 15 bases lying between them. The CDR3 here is CASSPMTVGGYTF. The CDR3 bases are TGTGCCAGCAGCCCAATGACAGTCGGAGGCTACACCTTC.

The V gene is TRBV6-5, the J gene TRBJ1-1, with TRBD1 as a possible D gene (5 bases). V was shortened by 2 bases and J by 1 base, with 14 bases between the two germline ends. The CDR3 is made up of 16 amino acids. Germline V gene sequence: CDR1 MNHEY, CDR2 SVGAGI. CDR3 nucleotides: TGTGCCAGCAGTTACAGGCGGGGCGCGAAGAACACTGAAGCTTTCTTT. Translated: CASSYRRGAKNTEAFF.

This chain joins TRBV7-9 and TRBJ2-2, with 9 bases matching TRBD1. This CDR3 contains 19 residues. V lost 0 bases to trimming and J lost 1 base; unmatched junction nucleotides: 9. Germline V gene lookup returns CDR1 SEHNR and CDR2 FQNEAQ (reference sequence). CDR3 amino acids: CASSLAPTGGQGNTGELFF. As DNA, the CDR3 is TGTGCCAGCAGCTTAGCCCCGACAGGGGGGCAGGGGAACACCGGGGAGCTGTTTTTT.

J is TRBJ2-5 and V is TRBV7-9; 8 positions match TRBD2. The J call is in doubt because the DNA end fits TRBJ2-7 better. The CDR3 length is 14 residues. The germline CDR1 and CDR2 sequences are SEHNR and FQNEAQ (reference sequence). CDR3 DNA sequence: TGTGCCAGCAGCTTAGTGGGGACTAGTAACGAGCAGTACTTC. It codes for CASSLVGTSNEQYF.

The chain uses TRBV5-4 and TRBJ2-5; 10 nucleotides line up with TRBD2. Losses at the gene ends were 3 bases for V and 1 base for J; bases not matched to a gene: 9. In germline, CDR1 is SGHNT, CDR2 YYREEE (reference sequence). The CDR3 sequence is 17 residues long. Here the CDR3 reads CASSSIGLAEGQETQYF. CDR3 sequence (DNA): TGTGCCAGCAGCTCTATTGGACTAGCGGAAGGCCAAGAGACCCAGTACTTC.

The CDR3 loop is CASSLGYGDPGANVLTF. In nucleotides, the CDR3 is TGTGCCAGCAGCTTGGGTTACGGGGATCCTGGGGCCAACGTCCTGACTTTC. The rearrangement uses TRBV5-4 and TRBJ2-6; D may be TRBD2 (5 bases). The V gene's germline CDR1 is SGHNT and CDR2 YYREEE (reference sequence). There are 17 residues in the CDR3. Between the trimmed V and J ends, which lost 0 bases and 2 bases, there was a span of 12 bases.

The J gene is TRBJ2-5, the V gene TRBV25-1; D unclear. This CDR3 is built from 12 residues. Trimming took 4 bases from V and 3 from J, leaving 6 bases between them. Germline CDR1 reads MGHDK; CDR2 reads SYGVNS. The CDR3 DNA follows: TGTGCCAGCAGTGGGGCAGAAGAGACCCAGTACTTC. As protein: CASSGAEETQYF. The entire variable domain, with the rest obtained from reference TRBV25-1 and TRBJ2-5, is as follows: EADIYQTPRYLVIGTGKKITLECSQTMGHDKMYWYQQDPGMELHLIHYSYGVNSTEKGDLSSESTVSRIRTEHFPLTLESARPSHTSQYLCASSGAEETQYFGPGTRLLVL.

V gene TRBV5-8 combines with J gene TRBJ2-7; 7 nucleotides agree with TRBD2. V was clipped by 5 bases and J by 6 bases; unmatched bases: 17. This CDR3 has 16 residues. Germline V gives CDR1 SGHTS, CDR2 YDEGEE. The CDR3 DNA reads TGTGCCAGCAGACCACCAACAAGGCGGGAGTTCCGCGAGCAGTACTTC. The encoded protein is CASRPPTRREFREQYF. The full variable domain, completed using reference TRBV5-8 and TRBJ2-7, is EAGVTQSPTHLIKTRGQQATLRCSPISGHTSVYWYQQALGLGLQFLLWYDEGEERNRGNFPPRFSGRQFPNYSSELNVNALELEDSALYLCASRPPTRREFREQYFGPGTRLTVT.

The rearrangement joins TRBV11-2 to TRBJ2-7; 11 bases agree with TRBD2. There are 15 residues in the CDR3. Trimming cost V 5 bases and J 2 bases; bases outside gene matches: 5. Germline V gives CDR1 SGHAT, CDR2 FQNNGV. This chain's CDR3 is CASSTGLAAPYEQYV. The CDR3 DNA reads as TGTGCCAGCAGCACGGGACTAGCGGCACCCTACGAGCAGTACGTC.

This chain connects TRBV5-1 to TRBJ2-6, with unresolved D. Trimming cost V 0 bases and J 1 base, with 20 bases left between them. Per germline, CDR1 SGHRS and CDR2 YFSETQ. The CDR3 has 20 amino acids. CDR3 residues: CASSLGGIQGLRSGANVLTF. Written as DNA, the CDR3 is TGCGCCAGCAGCTTGGGAGGTATTCAAGGTTTACGGTCTGGGGCCAACGTCCTGACTTTC.